The sequence of this TCR beta chain was determined in a study of T cell responses to AZD1222 COVID-19 vaccine. Study-wide findings and caveats: No day 14 peak samples; only post-peak repertoires were characterized. The study identified only 6 or 7 AZD1222 recipients as seropositive at baseline.

The germline V gene has CDR1 ENHRY and CDR2 SYGVKD. With 2 bases removed from V and 4 bases from J, the gap between germline ends came to 6 bases. The CDR3 is made up of 12 amino acids. TCRdb's copy holds only in-frame clones and misses some; the assay was immunoSEQ multiplex PCR. The table shows approximately 80,000 clones, with less than 95% occurring only once. Analyses pooled second doses at about 4 or about 12 weeks. This clone has only one observation. No antigen is known for it. The chain combines TRBV10-3 with TRBJ2-7; D is unresolved. The sample consisted of peripheral blood, taken 28 days after the second AZD1222 dose. This receptor was taken from an adult who received the AZD1222 COVID-19 vaccine. Written as DNA, the CDR3 is TGTGCCATCAGTGAGGGTCGATACGAGCAGTACTTC. Its translation is CAISEGRYEQYF.